These 18 T cell receptor beta chains share one sample of origin, sequenced in a study of blood T cells in healthy people across ages. PCR was performed a second time for about 6 to 12 cycles using a sample-barcoded 5' primer and a J-beta primer mix. In TCRdb, the 5' RACE reads were re-called with MiXCR into one record per CDR3 protein. Of approximately 850,000 distinct CDR3 sequences listed, around two fifths are singletons. Material for sequencing was blood. These TCRs come from a man between 60 and 75 years old in good health.

The chain combines TRBV20-1 with TRBJ2-7, with D perhaps TRBD1 or TRBD2 (5 bases each). This CDR3 is 13 amino acids long. Germline assignment: CDR1 DFQATT and CDR2 SNEGSKA (reference sequence). V was pared by 3 bases and J by 1 base, with 10 bases between. In DNA form, the CDR3 reads TGCAGTGCTAGGGGGACGGCTTCCTACGAGCAGTACTTC. Residues: CSARGTASYEQYF.

Turning to this clonotype: Since a much larger clone is just one base distant, this may be a read error. This rearrangement joins TRBV7-9 to TRBJ1-6; D gene ambiguous. V was trimmed by 5 bases and J by 14 bases, leaving 19 bases between them. The CDR3 has 14 residues. CDR1 is SEHNR, CDR2 FQNEAQ, per germline (reference sequence). The CDR3 nucleotides read TGTGCCAGCAGCGTAACCACGGGTGCGGTCACCCTCCACTTT. It encodes CASSVTTGAVTLHF. Supplemented by reference TRBV7-9 and TRBJ1-6, the full variable domain reads DTGVSQNPRHKITKRGQNVTFRCDPISEHNRLYWYRQTLGQGPEFLTYFQNEAQLEKSRLLSDRFSAERPKGSFSTLEIQRTEQGDSAMYLCASSVTTGAVTLHFGNGTRLTVT.

The chain has TRBV28 and TRBJ2-5; TRBD1 is a possible D gene (6 bases). V lost 10 bases to trimming and J lost 0 bases, with 15 bases between them. Germline V CDR1 and CDR2: MDHEN, SYDVKM. The CDR3 spans 14 residues. The CDR3 bases are TGTGCCACCTCTCGACAGGCGTACCAAGAGACCCAGTACTTC. This translates into CATSRQAYQETQYF.

V gene TRBV27 combines with J gene TRBJ1-2, with TRBD1 identical over 8 bases. The germline V gene has CDR1 MNHEY and CDR2 SMNVEV (reference sequence). The CDR3 is made up of 15 amino acids. The V and J ends lost 5 bases and 2 bases, in that order; junction bases with no gene match: 7. The CDR3 is CASSPGGAPNYGYTF. The DNA for the CDR3 is TGTGCCAGCAGTCCAGGGGGCGCACCCAACTATGGCTACACCTTC.

V gene TRBV7-9 combines with J gene TRBJ1-3; perhaps TRBD1 as D (5 bases). In germline, CDR1 is SEHNR, CDR2 FQNEAQ (reference sequence). V gave up 5 bases and J gave up 0 bases, with 11 bases separating them. The CDR3 loop spans 15 amino acids. CDR3 bases: TGTGCCAGCAGCGCCGACAGTAGCTCTGGAAACACCATATATTTT. Its protein product is CASSADSSSGNTIYF.

The chain links TRBV4-1 to TRBJ2-3; 12 nucleotides agree with TRBD2. V dropped 1 base and J dropped 4; count of bases not matched to a gene: 9. The CDR3 runs 18 residues. Germline CDR1 and CDR2: MGHRA and YSYEKL. CDR3 amino acids: CASSQGRSSGGASDTQYF. As DNA, the CDR3 is TGCGCCAGCAGCCAAGGAAGATCTAGCGGGGGGGCCTCAGATACGCAGTATTTT.

The V and J genes are TRBV15 and TRBJ1-1; TRBD1 matches at 8 bases. The CDR3 is 15 residues long. V gave up 1 base and J gave up 2 bases; unmatched junction bases: 3. In germline, CDR1 is LNHNV, CDR2 YYDKDF (reference sequence). The CDR3 coding sequence is TGTGCCACCAGCAGAGGGGACAGGCTTAACACTGAAGCTTTCTTT. It specifies CATSRGDRLNTEAFF.

The chain employs TRBV5-1 and TRBJ2-7, with 7 bases matching TRBD1. Germline V gene data show CDR1 as SGHRS and CDR2 as YFSETQ. V was clipped by 3 bases and J by 5 bases; unmatched bases: 8. The CDR3 has 14 amino acids. The DNA of the CDR3 is TGCGCCAGCAGCTCGGGACAGCCCAACAACGAGCAGTACTTC. Its translation is CASSSGQPNNEQYF.

The rearrangement joins TRBV12-3 or TRBV12-4 to TRBJ2-5; no clear D gene. V was shortened by 3 bases and J by 2 bases, with 13 bases between the two germline ends. CDR3 length: 15 residues. CDR3 DNA sequence: TGTGCCAGCAGTTTTTCCATTCTCACTCAAGAGACCCAGTACTTC. Translation gives CASSFSILTQETQYF.

A single count supports this clonotype. The rearrangement uses TRBV7-2 and TRBJ1-2; TRBD1 might be the D (5 bases). The CDR3 has 16 residues. Germline-derived CDR1 and CDR2 are SGHTA and FQGNSA. The V end lost 2 bases, the J end lost 2 bases, and 15 bases lay between the germline ends. The CDR3 DNA sequence: TGTGCCAGCAGCTTACGATTGGACACAGCCAACTATGGCTACACCTTC. Encoded protein: CASSLRLDTANYGYTF.

This chain connects TRBV3-1 to TRBJ2-2, with D possibly being TRBD1 (5 bases). The V and J ends lost 2 bases and 5 bases respectively, with 12 bases between them. The CDR3 extends over 15 amino acids. Germline CDR1 LGHDT, CDR2 YNNKEL (reference sequence). The CDR3 DNA reads TGTGCCAGCAGCCAACTTAGGACACGGACCGGGGAGCTGTTTTTT. As protein: CASSQLRTRTGELFF.

This sequence joins TRBV3-1 and TRBJ1-5, with D possibly TRBD1 on 6 matching bases. Trimming shortened V by 3 bases and J by 7 bases, and 10 bases separated the two germline ends. This CDR3 has 13 residues. Per the germline V gene, CDR1 is LGHDT and CDR2 is YNNKEL (reference sequence). CDR3 amino acids: CASSHAGGQPQHF. The CDR3, as DNA: TGTGCCAGCAGCCATGCCGGGGGCCAGCCCCAGCATTTT.

This clonotype was seen more than once but under ten times. The chain uses TRBV2 and TRBJ1-1; 7 nucleotides line up with TRBD1. Germline V gene lookup returns CDR1 SNHLY and CDR2 FYNNEI. The CDR3 loop spans 13 amino acids. Trimming took 7 bases from V and 5 from J; bases not matched to a gene: 7. Written as DNA, the CDR3 is TGTGCCAGCAAGTCAGGGGGAGGAACTGAAGCTTTCTTT. Protein: CASKSGGGTEAFF.

The V call is TRBV29-1, the J call TRBJ2-3; TRBD1 agrees at 8 bases. The length of the CDR3 is 12 residues. V shed 7 bases, J shed 1 base, and the junction held 1 base outside the gene matches. Germline V gene data show CDR1 as SQVTM and CDR2 as ANQGSEA. CDR3 nucleotides: TGCAGCGAGACAGGGGGCACAGATACGCAGTATTTT. Protein: CSETGGTDTQYF.

The chain carries TRBV29-1 and TRBJ1-6; 7 bases line up with TRBD1. V gave up 7 bases and J gave up 6 bases; unmatched junction bases: 12. The CDR3 sequence is 15 residues long. CDR1 SQVTM and CDR2 ANQGSEA come from the germline V gene. The CDR3 is CSDHTRDRRNSPLHF. CDR3 coding DNA: TGCAGCGACCATACCCGGGACAGACGTAATTCACCCCTCCACTTT.

This clonotype showed up just once. The V and J genes are TRBV6-2 or TRBV6-3 and TRBJ2-1; perhaps TRBD2 as D (5 bases). The CDR3 has 12 amino acids. The V gene's germline CDR1 is MNHEY and CDR2 SVGEGT. Trimming cost V 2 bases and J 7 bases, with 6 bases left between them. The CDR3 protein is CASSYRENEQFF. The CDR3 DNA reads TGTGCCAGCAGTTACCGGGAAAATGAGCAGTTCTTC.

The table lists this clonotype with a few counts. The chain is built from TRBV10-3 and TRBJ2-7; no clear D. Trimming pared 4 bases from V and 7 bases from J, leaving 8 bases between. This CDR3 contains 11 residues. The germline V gene encodes CDR1 ENHRY and CDR2 SYGVKD. CDR3 sequence reads: CAISVLDEQYF. The CDR3 DNA sequence: TGTGCCATCAGTGTCCTGGATGAGCAGTACTTC.

This clonotype has only a few counts. The chain is built from TRBV20-1 and TRBJ2-1; TRBD1 might be the D (5 bases). The CDR3 is 15 residues long. V lost 6 bases, J lost 10 bases, and 25 bases lay in between. The germline V gene encodes CDR1 DFQATT and CDR2 SNEGSKA (reference sequence). CDR3 in amino acids: CSAPNLQGPNQEQFF. The CDR3 DNA is TGCAGTGCCCCCAACCTGCAGGGCCCTAATCAGGAGCAGTTCTTC.